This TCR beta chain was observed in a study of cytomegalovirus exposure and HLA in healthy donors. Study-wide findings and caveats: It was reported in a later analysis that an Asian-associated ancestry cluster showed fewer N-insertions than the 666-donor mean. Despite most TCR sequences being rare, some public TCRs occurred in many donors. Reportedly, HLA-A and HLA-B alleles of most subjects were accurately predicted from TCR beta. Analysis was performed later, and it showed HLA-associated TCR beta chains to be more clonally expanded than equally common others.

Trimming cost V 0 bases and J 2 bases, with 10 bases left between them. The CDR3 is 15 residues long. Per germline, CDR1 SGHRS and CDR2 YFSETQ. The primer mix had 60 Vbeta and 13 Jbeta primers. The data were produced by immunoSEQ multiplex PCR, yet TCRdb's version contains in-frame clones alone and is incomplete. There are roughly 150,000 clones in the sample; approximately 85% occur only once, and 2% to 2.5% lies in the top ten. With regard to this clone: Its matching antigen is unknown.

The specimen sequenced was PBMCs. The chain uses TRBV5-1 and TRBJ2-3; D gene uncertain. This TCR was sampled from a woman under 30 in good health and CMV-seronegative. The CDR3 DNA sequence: TGCGCCAGCAGCTTGGACATGGCCTTCACAGATACGCAGTATTTT. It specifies CASSLDMAFTDTQYF.